The present T cell receptor beta chain was sequenced within a study of blood T cell repertoires in COVID-19. V shed 3 bases and J shed 6 bases, with 8 bases lying between them. The CDR3 is made up of 12 amino acids. CDR1 is SGHDT and CDR2 is YYEEEE in the germline V gene. Measured with immunoSEQ multiplex PCR; TCRdb has only the in-frame clones, and not every one. Here the sample spans some 190,000 clones, around 80% being singletons. The chain couples TRBV5-6 to TRBJ2-3; no clear D. This clonotype was obtained from a man aged 60 to 69 who had been exposed to COVID-19. What was sequenced was PBMCs or T cells enriched from blood (not recorded which). The CDR3 DNA sequence: TGTGCCAGCAGCTCCCTCCCGGATACGCAGTATTTT. Translation: CASSSLPDTQYF.